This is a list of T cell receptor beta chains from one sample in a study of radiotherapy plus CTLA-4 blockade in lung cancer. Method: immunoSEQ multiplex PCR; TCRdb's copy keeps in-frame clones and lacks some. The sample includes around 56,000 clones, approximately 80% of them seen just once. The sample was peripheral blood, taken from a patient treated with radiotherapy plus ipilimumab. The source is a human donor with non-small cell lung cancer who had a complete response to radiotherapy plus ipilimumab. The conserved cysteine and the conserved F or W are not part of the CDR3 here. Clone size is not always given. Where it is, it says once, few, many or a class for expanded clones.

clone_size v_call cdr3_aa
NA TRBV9 ASSDRGLNEKLF
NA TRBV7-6 ASTQSQAGTQETQY
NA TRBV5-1 ASSPRTPHDTEAF
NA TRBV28 ASRNQGQGALEQF
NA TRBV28 ASKEGGQGTEAF
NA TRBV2 ASSGTGKETQY
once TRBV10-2 ASSTGTSGGNEQF
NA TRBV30 AWGQQANQPQH
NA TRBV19 ASMNRERNSPLH
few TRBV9 ASSRSDTDTQY
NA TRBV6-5 ASSREGTEAF
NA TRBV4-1 ASSQEGPAGPRGQY
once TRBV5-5 ASSTPNTEAF
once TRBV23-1 ASLPNDSGSTEAF